A single sample is the source of the 21 T cell receptor beta chains below, sequenced in a study of PD-1 blockade in classical Hodgkin lymphoma. The data were produced by immunoSEQ multiplex PCR, yet TCRdb's version contains in-frame clones alone and is incomplete. The sample yields some 38,000 clones, over 65% seen once. No patient escaped relapse after autologous stem cell transplantation, and brentuximab vedotin exposure varied. The material sequenced was peripheral blood mononuclear cells (PBMCs), taken before the second cycle of nivolumab. The receptors here all came from a human donor with classical Hodgkin lymphoma.

The chain has TRBV10-1 and TRBJ2-3; maybe TRBD1 (7 bases). Germline CDR1 reads WNHNN; CDR2 reads SYGVQD (reference sequence). This CDR3 is built from 17 residues. Trimming took 4 bases from V and 8 from J, leaving 25 bases between them. The CDR3 coding sequence is TGCGCCAGCAGTGTAGACAGGGTCGATCGGGGGCAGGGTACGCAGTATTTT. It translates to CASSVDRVDRGQGTQYF.

The rearrangement links TRBV19 to TRBJ1-4; D is possibly TRBD1 (5 bases). V was pared by 6 bases and J by 7 bases, with 18 bases between. This CDR3 is built from 15 residues. CDR1 is LNHDA, CDR2 SQIVND, per germline (reference sequence). This CDR3 is CASSPRTRGGEKLFF. The DNA for the CDR3 is TGTGCCAGTAGCCCTCGCACCCGGGGGGGTGAAAAACTGTTTTTT.

CDR3 region: CASSRGQENYGYTF. The CDR3 DNA is TGTGCCAGCAGCCGTGGACAGGAAAACTATGGCTACACCTTC. The rearrangement joins TRBV5-4 to TRBJ1-2, with TRBD1 matching over 7 bases. CDR1 SGHNT and CDR2 YYREEE come from the germline V gene (reference sequence). This CDR3 is 14 amino acids long. V dropped 4 bases and J dropped 2; count of bases not matched to a gene: 5.

The rearrangement links TRBV6-6 to TRBJ1-2; D might be TRBD1 (6 bases). CDR1 is MNHNY and CDR2 is SVGAGI in the germline V gene (reference sequence). The length of the CDR3 is 13 residues. Trimming removed 0 bases from V and 5 bases from J, with 7 bases in between. The CDR3, as DNA: TGTGCCAGCAGTTACTCGAGGGGGTATGGCTACACCTTC. Protein sequence: CASSYSRGYGYTF.

The CDR3 sequence is CASSPGLEQYF. CDR3 bases: TGTGCCAGCAGCCCAGGGCTCGAGCAGTACTTC. This chain connects TRBV7-8 to TRBJ2-7; possibly TRBD1 for D (5 bases). CDR1 and CDR2 (germline): SGHVS, FQNEAQ. The V and J ends lost 5 bases and 6 bases respectively, with 8 bases between them. CDR3 length equals 11 residues.

The CDR3 loop is CASSLWSAEWQYF. The CDR3 bases are TGTGCCAGCAGCCTCTGGTCGGCGGAATGGCAGTACTTC. The chain couples TRBV14 to TRBJ2-7; the D is unclear. Germline V CDR1 and CDR2: SGHDN, FVKESK. V was shortened by 4 bases and J by 9 bases, with 16 bases between the two germline ends. The CDR3 extends over 13 amino acids.

This sequence joins TRBV7-8 and TRBJ1-5; TRBD1 is a possible D gene (5 bases). The V and J ends lost 1 base and 3 bases respectively, with 10 bases between them. In germline, CDR1 is SGHVS, CDR2 FQNEAQ. CDR3 length: 15 amino acids. The CDR3 region is CASSLEATANQPQHF. As DNA, the CDR3 is TGTGCCAGCAGCTTAGAGGCGACAGCCAATCAGCCCCAGCATTTT.

CDR3 sequence: CAWKNSRASTDTQYF. For the CDR3, the DNA is TGTGCCTGGAAAAATTCCAGGGCTTCGACAGATACGCAGTATTTT. The V and J genes are TRBV30 and TRBJ2-3; possibly TRBD1 for D (5 bases). Germline V gene data show CDR1 as GTSNPN and CDR2 as SVGIG (reference sequence). Trimming removed 4 bases at V and 3 bases at J, with 17 bases between. The CDR3 covers 15 residues.

The chain employs TRBV18 and TRBJ2-3, with TRBD2 matching 7 bases. The junction had 5 bases not matched to a gene; V was cut back by 4 bases and J by 1 base. The CDR3 is made up of 15 amino acids. Germline V gene sequence: CDR1 KGHSH, CDR2 LQKENI. In DNA, the CDR3 is TGTGCCAGCTCACGGGGGGGGGTTGGCACAGATACGCAGTATTTT. Translated, it gives CASSRGGVGTDTQYF.

The chain links TRBV19 to TRBJ1-1; D unresolved. The CDR3 consists of 14 residues. Trimming took 4 bases from V and 4 from J, leaving 13 bases between them. Germline V gene data show CDR1 as LNHDA and CDR2 as SQIVND (reference sequence). CDR3 in DNA: TGTGCCAGTAGTACCACAGCGGTAGGCACTGAAGCTTTCTTT. The encoded protein is CASSTTAVGTEAFF.

The V gene is TRBV6-5, the J gene TRBJ1-1; D unresolved. Germline V gene sequence: CDR1 MNHEY, CDR2 SVGAGI. Trimming stripped 6 bases from V and 0 bases from J, with 11 bases between. This CDR3 has 14 amino acids. CDR3 sequence reads: CASSPSEVNTEAFF. The CDR3, as DNA: TGTGCCAGCAGCCCCTCAGAGGTGAACACTGAAGCTTTCTTT.

The rearrangement uses TRBV12-5 and TRBJ2-7; 10 bases align to TRBD1. CDR1 LGHNT and CDR2 FRNRAP come from the germline V gene. The CDR3 consists of 15 residues. Losses at the gene ends were 6 bases for V and 3 bases for J; bases not matched to a gene: 8. CDR3 nucleotide sequence: TGTGCTAGTGGGATTACCGGGACAGGGGACTACGAGCAGTACTTC. Translated, it gives CASGITGTGDYEQYF.

The rearrangement uses TRBV5-1 and TRBJ2-3; 9 bases fit TRBD1. The CDR3 length is 15 residues. The V gene end was trimmed by 2 bases and the J gene end by 2 bases; junction bases not matched to a gene: 3. Germline loops: CDR1 SGHRS, CDR2 YFSETQ. This CDR3 is CASSLQGAATDTQYF. CDR3 nucleotide sequence: TGCGCCAGCAGCTTACAGGGGGCCGCCACAGATACGCAGTATTTT.

This clone was observed a handful of times. V gene TRBV4-2 combines with J gene TRBJ1-4; the D is unclear. The CDR3 consists of 16 residues. The germline gives CDR1 LGHNA, CDR2 YNFKEQ. Trimming stripped 0 bases from V and 5 bases from J, with 13 bases between. The CDR3 sequence is CASSQDNDGLNEKLFF. The CDR3, as DNA: TGTGCCAGCAGCCAAGATAATGACGGACTAAATGAAAAACTGTTTTTT.

The rearrangement links TRBV27 to TRBJ2-3; D is unclear. Trimming shortened V by 5 bases and J by 4 bases, and 7 bases separated the two germline ends. This CDR3 contains 12 residues. Germline V gene lookup returns CDR1 MNHEY and CDR2 SMNVEV (reference sequence). DNA of the CDR3: TGTGCCAGCAGTCTACCCCCAGATACGCAGTATTTT. Translation: CASSLPPDTQYF.

V and J are TRBV4-2 and TRBJ2-4, with a weak D call TRBD2 (6 bases). V lost 4 bases and J lost 1, with 14 bases in between. CDR1 is LGHNA, CDR2 YNFKEQ, per germline. The CDR3 extends over 16 amino acids. The CDR3 loop is CASSRGDFIAKNIQYF. The CDR3 DNA reads as TGTGCCAGCAGCCGAGGGGACTTTATCGCCAAAAACATTCAGTACTTC.

This clone was observed once. The chain recombines TRBV6-5 with TRBJ1-2; no reliable D call. CDR3 length: 13 amino acids. Trimming pared 5 bases from V and 1 base from J, leaving 8 bases between. Looked up from germline, CDR1 is MNHEY and CDR2 is SVGAGI. CDR3 sequence (DNA): TGTGCCAGCAGTGAGGGCAATAACTATGGCTACACCTTC. It translates to CASSEGNNYGYTF.

The V call is TRBV7-9, the J call TRBJ2-5; D is uncertain. Germline loops: CDR1 SEHNR, CDR2 FQNEAQ (reference sequence). The CDR3 covers 12 residues. The ends were cut back, 5 bases at V and 3 bases at J, with 7 bases in the middle. The CDR3 loop reads CASSLAKETQYF. CDR3 coding DNA: TGTGCCAGCAGCCTGGCCAAAGAGACCCAGTACTTC. The full variable domain, its missing parts supplied by reference TRBV7-9 and TRBJ2-5, is DTGVSQNPRHKITKRGQNVTFRCDPISEHNRLYWYRQTLGQGPEFLTYFQNEAQLEKSRLLSDRFSAERPKGSFSTLEIQRTEQGDSAMYLCASSLAKETQYFGPGTRLLVL.

This clone came up once. The chain carries TRBV9 and TRBJ2-7; D remains ambiguous. CDR1 is SGDLS and CDR2 is YYNGEE in the germline V gene. V lost 0 bases to trimming and J lost 4 bases, with 8 bases between them. CDR3 size: 13 residues. The CDR3 coding sequence is TGTGCCAGCAGCGTAGGAGCAGCTTACGAGCAGTACTTC. It encodes CASSVGAAYEQYF.

The rearrangement links TRBV9 to TRBJ2-5; TRBD1 might be the D (5 bases). Trimming stripped 0 bases from V and 7 bases from J, with 10 bases between. CDR3 length: 13 residues. Looked up from germline, CDR1 is SGDLS and CDR2 is YYNGEE. The CDR3 region has the DNA TGTGCCAGCAGCGTAGGCAGGGATGGGACCCAGTACTTC. Protein: CASSVGRDGTQYF.

J is TRBJ1-2 and V is TRBV19, with 9 bases lining up with TRBD1. Germline V gene data show CDR1 as LNHDA and CDR2 as SQIVND (reference sequence). The J segment lost 8 bases and the V segment lost 10 bases, leaving 11 bases of the junction unmatched. This CDR3 is built from 13 residues. CDR3 protein: CATRDRAVEGYTF. In DNA, the CDR3 is TGTGCCACCCGGGACAGGGCTGTAGAAGGCTACACCTTC.